The present TCR beta chain was sequenced within a study of monozygotic twins with inflammatory bowel disease. The template switching step added UMIs that contained a 6-nucleotide sample barcode. TCRdb reprocessed the 5' RACE reads and keeps a single row for each CDR3 protein, giving no DNA. Its table lists more than 120,000 distinct CDR3 sequences. Germline V CDR1 and CDR2: SGHRS, YFSETQ. The CDR3 has 16 amino acids. The sample was blood. This sequence joins TRBV5-1 and TRBJ2-7; the D call of TRBD1 rests on TCRdb alone, since no DNA is present to check it. The clonotype comes from a human donor with ulcerative colitis or Crohn's disease, or a healthy co-twin of an affected twin (not recorded which). The CDR3 here is CASSLGAGGRAYEQYF.